These T cell receptor beta chains were read from a single sample in a study of blood T cell repertoires in COVID-19. The method was immunoSEQ multiplex PCR; TCRdb's version includes in-frame clones alone and lacks a portion of them. The table records around 290,000 clones, 75% to 90% of them present only once. The sample was peripheral blood. These receptors all come from a man in his forties with acute or convalescent COVID-19. Both conserved end residues are part of each CDR3. Fields, in order: D gene, V gene, clone size, CDR3 length, J gene, CDR3 protein, CDR3 DNA. The D gene is left open where the match is weak. Where a row states a size, it is once, few, many or the class of an expanded clone; other rows omit it.

D gene: .; V gene: TRBV7-3; clone size: .; CDR3 length: 13; J gene: TRBJ2-5; CDR3 protein: CASSLQGIETQYF; CDR3 DNA: TGTGCCAGCAGCTTACAGGGAATTGAGACCCAGTACTTC
D gene: TRBD1; V gene: TRBV27; clone size: few; CDR3 length: 15; J gene: TRBJ1-5; CDR3 protein: CASSEGQGENQPQHF; CDR3 DNA: TGTGCCAGCAGTGAGGGACAGGGAGAGAATCAGCCCCAGCATTTT
D gene: .; V gene: TRBV6-5; clone size: .; CDR3 length: 13; J gene: TRBJ2-1; CDR3 protein: CASKPGGYNEQFF; CDR3 DNA: TGTGCCAGCAAGCCAGGGGGGTACAATGAGCAGTTCTTC
D gene: TRBD1; V gene: TRBV5-4; clone size: .; CDR3 length: 15; J gene: TRBJ1-6; CDR3 protein: CASSVDRGGDSPLHF; CDR3 DNA: TGTGCCAGCAGCGTCGACAGGGGTGGCGATTCACCCCTCCACTTT
D gene: .; V gene: TRBV4-2; clone size: .; CDR3 length: 17; J gene: TRBJ1-2; CDR3 protein: CASSQAMGRVDSYGYTF; CDR3 DNA: TGTGCCAGCAGCCAAGCCATGGGCAGGGTAGATAGCTATGGCTACACCTTC
D gene: .; V gene: TRBV3-1/TRBV3-2; clone size: .; CDR3 length: 15; J gene: TRBJ2-5; CDR3 protein: CASSPRQALQETQYF; CDR3 DNA: TGTGCCAGCAGCCCCCGACAGGCCCTGCAAGAGACCCAGTACTTC
D gene: TRBD1; V gene: TRBV5-1; clone size: .; CDR3 length: 14; J gene: TRBJ1-3; CDR3 protein: CASSTGSSGNTIYF; CDR3 DNA: TGCGCCAGCTCGACAGGGAGCTCCGGAAACACCATATATTTT
D gene: .; V gene: TRBV27; clone size: .; CDR3 length: 14; J gene: TRBJ1-1; CDR3 protein: CASSARVYHTEAFF; CDR3 DNA: TGTGCCAGCAGTGCCAGGGTATATCACACTGAAGCTTTCTTT
D gene: .; V gene: TRBV7-9; clone size: .; CDR3 length: 15; J gene: TRBJ1-3; CDR3 protein: CASSLFTGLGNTIYF; CDR3 DNA: TGTGCCAGCAGCTTGTTCACCGGACTTGGAAACACCATATATTTT
D gene: .; V gene: TRBV2; clone size: .; CDR3 length: 14; J gene: TRBJ1-2; CDR3 protein: CASSDYGGSYGYTF; CDR3 DNA: TGTGCCAGCAGTGATTACGGGGGAAGCTATGGCTACACCTTC
D gene: .; V gene: TRBV4-1; clone size: once; CDR3 length: 14; J gene: TRBJ2-5; CDR3 protein: CASSQPDSQETQYF; CDR3 DNA: TGCGCCAGCAGCCAACCCGACAGCCAAGAGACCCAGTACTTC
D gene: .; V gene: TRBV7-2; clone size: .; CDR3 length: 18; J gene: TRBJ2-6; CDR3 protein: CASSADRDTWAGANVLTF; CDR3 DNA: TGTGCCAGCAGCGCCGACCGGGACACCTGGGCTGGGGCCAACGTCCTGACTTTC
D gene: TRBD1; V gene: TRBV18; clone size: .; CDR3 length: 15; J gene: TRBJ1-3; CDR3 protein: CASSPADRGRNTIYF; CDR3 DNA: TGTGCCAGCTCACCAGCGGACAGGGGAAGAAACACCATATATTTT
D gene: .; V gene: TRBV28; clone size: .; CDR3 length: 14; J gene: TRBJ1-5; CDR3 protein: CASSVTGEGQPQHF; CDR3 DNA: TGTGCCAGCAGTGTCACCGGGGAGGGTCAGCCCCAGCATTTT
D gene: .; V gene: TRBV5-1; clone size: .; CDR3 length: 15; J gene: TRBJ1-5; CDR3 protein: CASKVSGGENQPQHF; CDR3 DNA: TGCGCCAGCAAAGTTTCGGGGGGAGAAAATCAGCCCCAGCATTTT
D gene: .; V gene: TRBV5-4; clone size: .; CDR3 length: 14; J gene: TRBJ2-3; CDR3 protein: CASSYGQFTDTQYF; CDR3 DNA: TGTGCCAGCAGCTACGGACAGTTCACAGATACGCAGTATTTT
D gene: TRBD1; V gene: TRBV2; clone size: .; CDR3 length: 14; J gene: TRBJ1-3; CDR3 protein: CASSYFDRENTIYF; CDR3 DNA: TGTGCCAGCAGTTATTTTGACAGGGAGAACACCATATATTTT
D gene: TRBD2; V gene: TRBV28; clone size: .; CDR3 length: 15; J gene: TRBJ2-7; CDR3 protein: CASSPPGTSGYEQYF; CDR3 DNA: TGTGCCAGCAGTCCACCGGGGACTAGCGGGTACGAGCAGTACTTC
D gene: TRBD1; V gene: TRBV6-6; clone size: .; CDR3 length: 16; J gene: TRBJ2-2; CDR3 protein: CASCLVQGANTGELFF; CDR3 DNA: TGTGCCAGCTGCCTGGTACAGGGGGCAAACACCGGGGAGCTGTTTTTT
D gene: .; V gene: TRBV12-3/TRBV12-4; clone size: .; CDR3 length: 13; J gene: TRBJ2-3; CDR3 protein: CASSLRGTDTQYF; CDR3 DNA: TGTGCCAGCAGTTTAAGAGGCACAGATACGCAGTATTTT
D gene: .; V gene: TRBV5-1; clone size: once; CDR3 length: 13; J gene: TRBJ1-4; CDR3 protein: CASRTVPNEKLFF; CDR3 DNA: TGCGCCAGCCGGACAGTTCCGAATGAAAAACTGTTTTTT
D gene: .; V gene: TRBV5-1; clone size: .; CDR3 length: 15; J gene: TRBJ2-2; CDR3 protein: CASSPPPTATGELFF; CDR3 DNA: TGCGCCAGCAGCCCCCCGCCGACAGCCACCGGGGAGCTGTTTTTT
D gene: TRBD1; V gene: TRBV5-1; clone size: .; CDR3 length: 15; J gene: TRBJ2-2; CDR3 protein: CASSERTGNTGELFF; CDR3 DNA: TGCGCCAGCAGCGAGAGGACAGGGAACACCGGGGAGCTGTTTTTT
D gene: .; V gene: TRBV23-1; clone size: once; CDR3 length: 13; J gene: TRBJ2-7; CDR3 protein: CASSPKGEYEQYF; CDR3 DNA: TGCGCCAGCAGTCCCAAGGGGGAGTACGAGCAGTACTTC
D gene: TRBD1; V gene: TRBV2; clone size: .; CDR3 length: 14; J gene: TRBJ1-1; CDR3 protein: CASSDRTGDTEAFF; CDR3 DNA: TGTGCCAGCAGTGATCGGACAGGGGACACTGAAGCTTTCTTT
D gene: TRBD1; V gene: TRBV27; clone size: few; CDR3 length: 12; J gene: TRBJ1-1; CDR3 protein: CASRRTGSEAFF; CDR3 DNA: TGTGCCAGCAGACGGACAGGGTCTGAAGCTTTCTTT
D gene: TRBD2; V gene: TRBV3-1/TRBV3-2; clone size: .; CDR3 length: 18; J gene: TRBJ2-2; CDR3 protein: CASSQEGTSGGRTGELFF; CDR3 DNA: TGTGCCAGCAGCCAAGAAGGGACTAGCGGGGGGCGCACCGGGGAGCTGTTTTTT
D gene: .; V gene: TRBV5-1; clone size: .; CDR3 length: 14; J gene: TRBJ1-1; CDR3 protein: CASSLAAGVPEAFF; CDR3 DNA: TGCGCCAGCAGCTTGGCGGCGGGAGTACCCGAAGCTTTCTTT
D gene: TRBD1; V gene: TRBV29-1; clone size: .; CDR3 length: 12; J gene: TRBJ1-2; CDR3 protein: CSVDSQGYGYTF; CDR3 DNA: TGCAGCGTTGACTCACAGGGGTACGGCTACACCTTC
D gene: .; V gene: TRBV6-5; clone size: .; CDR3 length: 15; J gene: TRBJ2-7; CDR3 protein: CASSRSQFPTYEQYF; CDR3 DNA: TGTGCCAGCAGTCGTTCCCAGTTTCCAACCTACGAGCAGTACTTC
D gene: .; V gene: TRBV29-1; clone size: .; CDR3 length: 11; J gene: TRBJ2-7; CDR3 protein: CSVLLKYEQYF; CDR3 DNA: TGCAGCGTCCTACTGAAGTACGAGCAGTACTTC
D gene: .; V gene: TRBV9; clone size: .; CDR3 length: 14; J gene: TRBJ1-1; CDR3 protein: CASTEGPSKGEAFF; CDR3 DNA: TGTGCCAGCACGGAGGGGCCCTCTAAGGGTGAAGCTTTCTTT
D gene: TRBD2; V gene: TRBV29-1; clone size: .; CDR3 length: 18; J gene: TRBJ2-3; CDR3 protein: CSVLTGLAGAQGTDTQYF; CDR3 DNA: TGCAGCGTACTAACCGGACTAGCGGGGGCCCAAGGCACAGATACGCAGTATTTT
D gene: TRBD1; V gene: TRBV24-1; clone size: .; CDR3 length: 15; J gene: TRBJ2-3; CDR3 protein: CATSGRDRETDTQYF; CDR3 DNA: TGTGCCACCAGTGGCCGGGACAGGGAGACAGATACGCAGTATTTT